This T cell receptor beta chain appears in the sequencing data of a study of T-cell reconstitution after alpha-beta-depleted transplantation in children. This CDR3 spans 21 amino acids. Germline loops: CDR1 SGHTA, CDR2 FQGTGA. V lost 1 base and J lost 6; bases outside the gene matches: 24. This clonotype was recorded at least ten times. Unique molecular identifiers were incorporated during preparation of the TCRbeta library. TCRdb redid the calling of the PCR reads with MiXCR, one entry per CDR3 protein. The sample has about 110,000 distinct CDR3 sequences, about 9.3% seen once. The chain carries TRBV7-3 and TRBJ2-1; 7 bases align to TRBD2. This receptor was taken from a human donor who donated a stem cell graft to a child with acute lymphoblastic leukemia. Sequencing used PBMCs from the stem cell graft donor, obtained from the stem cell graft. This chain's CDR3 is CASSLRGMGYRSGTRLNEQFF. The DNA of the CDR3 is TGTGCCAGCAGCTTAAGGGGGATGGGGTATAGAAGCGGGACGAGGCTCAATGAGCAGTTCTTC.